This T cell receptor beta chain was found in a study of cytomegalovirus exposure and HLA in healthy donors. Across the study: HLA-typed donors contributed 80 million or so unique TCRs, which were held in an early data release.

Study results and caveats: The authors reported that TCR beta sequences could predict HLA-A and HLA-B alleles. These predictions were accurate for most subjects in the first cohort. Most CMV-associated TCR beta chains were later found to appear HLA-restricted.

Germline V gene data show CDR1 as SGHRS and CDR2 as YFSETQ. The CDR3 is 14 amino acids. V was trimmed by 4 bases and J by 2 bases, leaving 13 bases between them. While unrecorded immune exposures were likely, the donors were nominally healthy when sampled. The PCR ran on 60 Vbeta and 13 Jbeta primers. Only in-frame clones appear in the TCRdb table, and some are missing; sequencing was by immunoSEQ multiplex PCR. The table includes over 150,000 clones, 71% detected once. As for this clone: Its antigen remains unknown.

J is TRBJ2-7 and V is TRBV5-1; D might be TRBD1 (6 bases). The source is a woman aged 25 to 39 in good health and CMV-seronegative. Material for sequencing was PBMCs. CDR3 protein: CASSLEQGPYEQYF. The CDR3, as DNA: TGCGCCAGCAGCCTGGAACAGGGCCCCTACGAGCAGTACTTC.